This T cell receptor beta chain stems from a study of brain metastases from non-small cell lung cancer. Sequencing was performed with immunoSEQ multiplex PCR; in TCRdb, only in-frame clones are kept and a portion is missing. Of 2,000 to 2,500 clones detected, about 85% appear once; the ten largest clones hold around a tenth. Concerning this clone: Its antigen remains unknown.

Study-level points and caveats: TCR repertoires overlapped largely between brain metastases and matched primaries. Brain metastases had lower T-cell infiltration than primary tumors.

V lost 1 base to trimming and J lost 4 bases, with 3 bases between them. Germline V gene sequence: CDR1 SEHNR, CDR2 FQNEAQ (reference sequence). There are 12 residues in the CDR3. This chain links TRBV7-9 with TRBJ2-3; D remains unclear. Sample: primary lung tumor tissue. This clonotype originated in a donor aged 40 or over with non-small cell lung cancer. The CDR3: CASSLGPDTQYF. DNA of the CDR3: TGTGCCAGCAGCTTAGGTCCAGATACGCAGTATTTT.